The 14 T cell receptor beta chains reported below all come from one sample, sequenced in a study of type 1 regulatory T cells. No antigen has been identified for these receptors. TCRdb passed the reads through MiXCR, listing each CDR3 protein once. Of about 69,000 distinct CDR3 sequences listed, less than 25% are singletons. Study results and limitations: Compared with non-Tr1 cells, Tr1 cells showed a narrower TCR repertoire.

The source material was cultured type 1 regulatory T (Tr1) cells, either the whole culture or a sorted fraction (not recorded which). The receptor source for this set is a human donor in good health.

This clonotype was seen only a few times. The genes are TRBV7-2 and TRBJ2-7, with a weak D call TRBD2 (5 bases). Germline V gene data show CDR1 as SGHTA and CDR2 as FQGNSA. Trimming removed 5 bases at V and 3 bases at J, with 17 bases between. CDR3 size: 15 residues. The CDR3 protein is CASSPDRGLHYEQYF. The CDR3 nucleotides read TGTGCCAGCAGCCCGGATAGAGGACTCCACTACGAGCAGTACTTC. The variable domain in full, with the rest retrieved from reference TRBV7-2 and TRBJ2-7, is GAGVSQSPSNKVTEKGKDVELRCDPISGHTALYWYRQSLGQGLEFLIYFQGNSAPDKSGLPSDRFSAERTGGSVSTLTIQRTQQEDSAVYLCASSPDRGLHYEQYFGPGTRLTVT.

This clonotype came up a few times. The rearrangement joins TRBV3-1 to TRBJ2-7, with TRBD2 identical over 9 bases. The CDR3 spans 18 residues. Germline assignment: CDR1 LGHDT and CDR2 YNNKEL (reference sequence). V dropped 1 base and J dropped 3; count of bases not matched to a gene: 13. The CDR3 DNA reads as TGTGCCAGCAGCCAAGGTGGTAGCGGGGGAAGCTTCTACTACGAGCAGTACTTC. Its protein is CASSQGGSGGSFYYEQYF.

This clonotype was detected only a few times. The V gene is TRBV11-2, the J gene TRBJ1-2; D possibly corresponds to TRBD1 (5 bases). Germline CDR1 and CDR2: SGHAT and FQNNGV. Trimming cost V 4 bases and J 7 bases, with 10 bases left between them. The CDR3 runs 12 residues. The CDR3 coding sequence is TGTGCCAGCAGCTCCCAGGGTTTTGGCTACACCTTC. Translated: CASSSQGFGYTF.

The CDR3 loop is CASSPGKDQPQHF. The CDR3 nucleotides are TGTGCCAGCTCACCAGGGAAAGATCAGCCCCAGCATTTT. The chain uses TRBV18 and TRBJ1-5, with D uncertain. The CDR3 runs to 13 residues. The V end was cut by 2 bases, the J end by 5 bases, with 7 bases between. CDR1 KGHSH and CDR2 LQKENI come from the germline V gene.

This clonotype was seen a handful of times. The CDR3 spells CASSEEWTQYF. The CDR3 nucleotides are TGCGCCAGCAGCGAGGAGTGGACCCAGTACTTC. V gene TRBV5-1 combines with J gene TRBJ2-5; D remains unclear. Germline assignment: CDR1 SGHRS and CDR2 YFSETQ. The CDR3 consists of 11 residues. Trimming removed 4 bases from V and 7 bases from J, with 8 bases in between.

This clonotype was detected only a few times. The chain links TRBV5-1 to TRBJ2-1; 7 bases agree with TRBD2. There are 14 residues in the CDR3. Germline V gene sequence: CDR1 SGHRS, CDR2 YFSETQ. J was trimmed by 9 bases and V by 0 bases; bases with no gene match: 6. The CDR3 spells CASSLGREGSEQFF. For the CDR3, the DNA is TGCGCCAGCAGCTTGGGCAGGGAGGGCAGTGAGCAGTTCTTC.

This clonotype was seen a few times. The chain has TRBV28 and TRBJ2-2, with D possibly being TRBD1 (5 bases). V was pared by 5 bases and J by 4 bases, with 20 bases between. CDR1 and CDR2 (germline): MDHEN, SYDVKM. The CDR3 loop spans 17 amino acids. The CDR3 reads CASSPPATVGFTGELFF. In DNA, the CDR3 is TGTGCCAGCAGTCCCCCCGCGACAGTTGGCTTCACCGGGGAGCTGTTTTTT.

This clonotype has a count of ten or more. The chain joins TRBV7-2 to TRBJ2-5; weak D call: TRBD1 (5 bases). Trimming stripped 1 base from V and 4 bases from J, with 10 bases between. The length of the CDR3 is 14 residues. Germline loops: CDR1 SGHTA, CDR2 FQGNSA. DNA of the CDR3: TGTGCCAGCAGCTTAGTCTCTGGGGCAGAGACCCAGTACTTC. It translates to CASSLVSGAETQYF.

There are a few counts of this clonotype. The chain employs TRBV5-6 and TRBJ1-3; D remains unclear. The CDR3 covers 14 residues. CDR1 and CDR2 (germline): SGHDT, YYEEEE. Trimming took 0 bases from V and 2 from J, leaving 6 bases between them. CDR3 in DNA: TGTGCCAGCAGCTTGGGAGGAACTGGAAACACCATATATTTT. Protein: CASSLGGTGNTIYF.

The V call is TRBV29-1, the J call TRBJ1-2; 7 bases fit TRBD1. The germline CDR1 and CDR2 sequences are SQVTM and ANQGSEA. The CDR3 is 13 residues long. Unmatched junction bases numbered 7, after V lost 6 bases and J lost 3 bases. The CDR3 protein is CSVSTGMDYGYTF. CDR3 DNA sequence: TGCAGCGTATCGACAGGGATGGACTATGGCTACACCTTC.

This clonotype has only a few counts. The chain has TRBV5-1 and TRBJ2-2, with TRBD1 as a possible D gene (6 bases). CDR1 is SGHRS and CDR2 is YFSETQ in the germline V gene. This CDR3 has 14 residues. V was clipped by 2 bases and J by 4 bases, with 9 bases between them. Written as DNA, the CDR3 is TGCGCCAGCAGCTTACAGGGAGCCACCGGGGAGCTGTTTTTT. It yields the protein CASSLQGATGELFF.

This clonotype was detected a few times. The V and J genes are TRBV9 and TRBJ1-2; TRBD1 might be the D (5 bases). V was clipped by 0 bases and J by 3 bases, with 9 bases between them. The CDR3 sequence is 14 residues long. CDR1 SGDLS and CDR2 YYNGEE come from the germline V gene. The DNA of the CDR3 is TGTGCCAGCAGCGTAGGGGGGAGAGACTATGGCTACACCTTC. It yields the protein CASSVGGRDYGYTF.

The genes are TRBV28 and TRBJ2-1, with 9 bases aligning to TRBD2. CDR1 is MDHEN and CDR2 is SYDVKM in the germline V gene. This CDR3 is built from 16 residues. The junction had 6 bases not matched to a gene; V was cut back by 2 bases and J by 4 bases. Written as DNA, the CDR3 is TGTGCCAGCAGTTTACCGATTAGCGGGAGTTACAATGAGCAGTTCTTC. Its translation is CASSLPISGSYNEQFF.

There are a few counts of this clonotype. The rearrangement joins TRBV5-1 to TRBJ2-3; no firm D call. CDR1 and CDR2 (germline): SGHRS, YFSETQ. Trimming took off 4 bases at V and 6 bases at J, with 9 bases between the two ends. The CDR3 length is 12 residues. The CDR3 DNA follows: TGCGCCAGCAGCCTCCGGATGGATACGCAGTATTTT. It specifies CASSLRMDTQYF.